The 8 T cell receptor beta chains reported below all come from one sample, sequenced in a study of Graves' ophthalmopathy and Graves' hyperthyroidism. CDR3 regions of TCR beta were amplified from RNA transcripts. The authors performed first-round RT-PCR with HTBI primers and then a second-round multiplex PCR. From the multiplex PCR reads, TCRdb called clonotypes with MiXCR, one entry per CDR3 protein. The data show a few hundred thousand distinct CDR3 sequences, about a sixth seen once. The sequenced sample consisted of peripheral blood. All receptors come from an adult woman with stable Graves' hyperthyroidism.

This clonotype was picked up many times. A much more abundant neighbour one base away suggests this may be a read error. The rearrangement links TRBV6-2 or TRBV6-3 to TRBJ1-1; the match to TRBD1 covers 7 bases. Losses at the gene ends were 6 bases for V and 1 base for J; bases not matched to a gene: 2. The V gene's germline CDR1 is MNHEY and CDR2 SVGEGT. The CDR3 extends over 13 amino acids. In nucleotides, the CDR3 is TGTGCCAGCAGGGGACAGAGGAACACTGAAGCTTTCTTT. Protein product: CASRGQRNTEAFF.

This clonotype showed up many times. This chain links TRBV6-5 with TRBJ2-2, with 7 bases matching TRBD1. The germline CDR1 and CDR2 sequences are MNHEY and SVGAGI. V gave up 0 bases and J gave up 1 base; unmatched junction bases: 5. The CDR3 has 17 amino acids. Here the CDR3 DNA reads TGTGCCAGCAGTTACTCTGTCAGGGGGATGAACACCGGGGAGCTGTTTTTT. Residues: CASSYSVRGMNTGELFF.

This clonotype was counted ten times or more. The genes are TRBV5-1 and TRBJ1-1, with unresolved D. CDR1 and CDR2 (germline): SGHRS, YFSETQ. The CDR3 length is 11 residues. V lost 7 bases and J lost 6, with 10 bases in between. CDR3 amino acids: CASGLSSEAFF. DNA for the CDR3: TGCGCCAGCGGGCTCAGTTCTGAAGCTTTCTTT.

V and J are TRBV10-1 and TRBJ1-1; no clear D. Germline values: CDR1 WNHNN, CDR2 SYGVQD (reference sequence). With 8 bases removed from V and 0 bases from J, the gap between germline ends came to 10 bases. The CDR3 runs 13 residues. The CDR3 DNA is TGCGCCAGCCGCGAAGCCATGAACACTGAAGCTTTCTTT. It specifies CASREAMNTEAFF.

This clonotype was recorded many times. The chain recombines TRBV28 with TRBJ1-6; 7 nucleotides line up with TRBD1. Per the germline V gene, CDR1 is MDHEN and CDR2 is SYDVKM. The V gene end was trimmed by 5 bases and the J gene end by 1 base; junction bases not matched to a gene: 8. CDR3 length: 17 residues. As DNA, the CDR3 is TGTGCCAGCAGTGAAGGAGGGGGCGCTTCCTATAATTCACCCCTCCACTTT. Protein: CASSEGGGASYNSPLHF.

In its sample, this clonotype was seen many times. The germline gene is not matched at one end of the junction; a read error may be the cause. The chain employs TRBV15 and TRBJ2-2, with D tentatively TRBD2 (6 bases). The CDR3 is 15 residues long. Germline loops: CDR1 LNHNV, CDR2 YYDKDF (reference sequence). The CDR3 sequence is CATSRAGEETEELFF. The CDR3 region has the DNA TGTGCCACCAGCAGAGCGGGAGAGGAGACCGAGGAGCTGTTTTTT. Combining the CDR3 with reference TRBV15 and TRBJ2-2 gives the whole variable domain DAMVIQNPRYQVTQFGKPVTLSCSQTLNHNVMYWYQQKSSQAPKLLFHYYDKDFNNEADTPDNFQSRRPNTSFCFLDIRSPGLGDTAMYLCATSRAGEETEELFFGEGSRLTVL.

This clonotype occurred once. The genes are TRBV15 and TRBJ1-5; D remains ambiguous. In germline, CDR1 is LNHNV, CDR2 YYDKDF (reference sequence). The CDR3 spans 13 residues. V lost 0 bases and J lost 7, with 7 bases in between. CDR3 sequence: CATSRDRVQPQHF. CDR3 sequence (DNA): TGTGCCACCAGCAGAGATCGGGTACAGCCCCAGCATTTT.

This clonotype was recorded at least ten times. The J gene is TRBJ2-5, the V gene TRBV7-2; 9 positions match TRBD2. CDR3 size: 14 residues. Germline V gives CDR1 SGHTA, CDR2 FQGNSA. The junction had 6 bases not matched to a gene; V was cut back by 5 bases and J by 5 bases. The CDR3 DNA is TGTGCCAGCAGCCCGCTAGCGGGATCCGAGACCCAGTACTTC. This sequence encodes CASSPLAGSETQYF.